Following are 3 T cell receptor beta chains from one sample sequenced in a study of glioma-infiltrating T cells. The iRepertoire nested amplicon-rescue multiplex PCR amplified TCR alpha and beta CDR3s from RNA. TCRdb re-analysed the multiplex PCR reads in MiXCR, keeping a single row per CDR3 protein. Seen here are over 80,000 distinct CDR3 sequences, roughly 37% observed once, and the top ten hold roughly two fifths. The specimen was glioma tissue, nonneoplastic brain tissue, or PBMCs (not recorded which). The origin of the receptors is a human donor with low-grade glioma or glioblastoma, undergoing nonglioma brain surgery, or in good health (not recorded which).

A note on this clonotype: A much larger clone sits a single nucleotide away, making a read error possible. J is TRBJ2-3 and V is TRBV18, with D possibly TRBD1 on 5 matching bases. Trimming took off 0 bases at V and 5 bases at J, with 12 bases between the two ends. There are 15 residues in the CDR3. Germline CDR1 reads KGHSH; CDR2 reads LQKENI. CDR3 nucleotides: TGTGCCAGCTCACCACCCGACAGCTCCAAAGATACGCAGTATTTT. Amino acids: CASSPPDSSKDTQYF.

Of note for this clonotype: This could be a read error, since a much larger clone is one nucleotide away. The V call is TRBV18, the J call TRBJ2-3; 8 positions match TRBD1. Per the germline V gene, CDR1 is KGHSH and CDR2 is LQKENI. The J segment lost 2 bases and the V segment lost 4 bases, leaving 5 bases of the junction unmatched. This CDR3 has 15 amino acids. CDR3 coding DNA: TGTGCCAGCTCACACCGGGACAGGTACACAGATACGCAGTATTTT. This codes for CASSHRDRYTDTQYF.

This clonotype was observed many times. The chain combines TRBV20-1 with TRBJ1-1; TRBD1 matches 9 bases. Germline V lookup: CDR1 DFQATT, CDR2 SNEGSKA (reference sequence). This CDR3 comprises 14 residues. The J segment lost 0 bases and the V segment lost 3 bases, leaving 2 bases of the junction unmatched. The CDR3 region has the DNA TGCAGTGCTAGCCGACAGGGGGTGAACACTGAAGCTTTCTTT. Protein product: CSASRQGVNTEAFF.